The 20 T cell receptor beta chains below all came from one sample that was sequenced in a study of OX40 agonist ivuxolimab in advanced cancers. Sequencing was performed with immunoSEQ multiplex PCR; in TCRdb, only in-frame clones are kept and a portion is missing. The sample yields 40,000 to 45,000 clones, around 87% seen once. The starting material was CD4+ or CD8+ T cells sorted from blood, obtained in a trial of the OX40 agonist ivuxolimab. All receptors come from an adult with an advanced solid tumor such as melanoma, head and neck, liver or kidney cancer.

This chain links TRBV5-4 with TRBJ2-7; D might be TRBD2 (5 bases). With 0 bases removed from V and 2 bases from J, the gap between germline ends came to 9 bases. Germline values: CDR1 SGHNT, CDR2 YYREEE (reference sequence). CDR3 length equals 14 residues. The CDR3 loop reads CASSLEGVPYEQYF. In DNA form, the CDR3 reads TGTGCCAGCAGCTTGGAGGGAGTCCCCTACGAGCAGTACTTC.

This chain links TRBV19 with TRBJ1-1, with TRBD1 matching 8 bases. Germline CDR1 reads LNHDA; CDR2 reads SQIVND (reference sequence). After removal of 9 bases from V and 2 bases from J, the junction contained 2 bases not matched to a gene. The length of the CDR3 is 12 residues. In DNA form, the CDR3 reads TGTGCCAGCGGACAGGGTAACACTGAAGCTTTCTTT. It yields the protein CASGQGNTEAFF.

Only one count was recorded for this clone. V usage is TRBV28 and J usage is TRBJ1-2; TRBD1 is a possible D gene (5 bases). Deletions cut 4 bases from V and 8 bases from J, with 17 bases between. The germline CDR1 and CDR2 sequences are MDHEN and SYDVKM. CDR3 length: 14 amino acids. The CDR3 nucleotides are TGTGCCAGCAGTTCCGACCCCGGGAGGGGAGGCTACACCTTC. Translation: CASSSDPGRGGYTF.

This chain connects TRBV9 to TRBJ2-1; TRBD2 matches 7 bases. V trimming: 4 bases; J trimming: 3 bases; junction bases outside the gene matches: 16. Looked up from germline, CDR1 is SGDLS and CDR2 is YYNGEE. The CDR3 covers 18 residues. DNA for the CDR3: TGTGCCAGCAGCCCTCCGGGGCTAGCGGCGGTGAGCTACAATGAGCAGTTCTTC. Amino acid sequence: CASSPPGLAAVSYNEQFF.

The rearrangement joins TRBV5-4 to TRBJ2-2, with unresolved D. CDR3 size: 14 residues. Germline loops: CDR1 SGHNT, CDR2 YYREEE (reference sequence). Trimming took off 7 bases at V and 0 bases at J, with 10 bases between the two ends. This CDR3 is CASQDVANTGELFF. The CDR3, as DNA: TGTGCCAGCCAAGACGTCGCGAACACCGGGGAGCTGTTTTTT. Full variable domain (outside the CDR3, taken from reference TRBV5-4 and TRBJ2-2): ETGVTQSPTHLIKTRGQQVTLRCSSQSGHNTVSWYQQALGQGPQFIFQYYREEENGRGNFPPRFSGLQFPNYSSELNVNALELDDSALYLCASQDVANTGELFFGEGSRLTVL.

The chain uses TRBV19 and TRBJ2-3; D not certain. Germline-derived CDR1 and CDR2 are LNHDA and SQIVND (reference sequence). V was trimmed by 4 bases and J by 6 bases, leaving 8 bases between them. This CDR3 region has 12 residues. The CDR3 DNA is TGTGCCAGTAGTACGACCCCTGATACGCAGTATTTT. Translated: CASSTTPDTQYF.

The CDR3, as DNA: TGTGCCAGCAGTCCCCCCGACAGGGAGGATCTTGAAAAACTGTTTTTT. Encoded protein: CASSPPDREDLEKLFF. The chain joins TRBV28 to TRBJ1-4; TRBD1 aligns across 7 bases. The CDR3 is made up of 16 amino acids. Germline values: CDR1 MDHEN, CDR2 SYDVKM. V lost 5 bases, J lost 7 bases, and 13 bases stayed unmatched.

This clone appeared a few times. J is TRBJ2-1 and V is TRBV6-1; D not resolved. The V and J ends lost 5 bases and 2 bases respectively, with 13 bases between them. The V gene's germline CDR1 is MNHNS and CDR2 SASEGT. The CDR3 has 15 residues. CDR3 sequence (DNA): TGTGCCAGCAGTTCTTTAACCTACGCCTACAATGAGCAGTTCTTC. Protein sequence: CASSSLTYAYNEQFF.

The chain has TRBV18 and TRBJ2-1; TRBD2 matches 12 bases. CDR1 KGHSH and CDR2 LQKENI come from the germline V gene. The CDR3 has 14 residues. With 9 bases clipped from V and 6 bases from J, the junction kept 6 bases outside the gene matches. The CDR3 coding sequence is TGTGCCAGTTCCCGGACTAGCGGGATCAATGAGCAGTTCTTC. This gives the protein CASSRTSGINEQFF. Looking up the rest from reference TRBV18 and TRBJ2-1 gives the full variable domain: NAGVMQNPRHLVRRRGQEARLRCSPMKGHSHVYWYRQLPEEGLKFMVYLQKENIIDESGMPKERFSAEFPKEGPSILRIQQVVRGDSAAYFCASSRTSGINEQFFGPGTRLTVL.

V gene TRBV11-3 combines with J gene TRBJ1-2, with TRBD1 matching over 10 bases. The CDR3 has 16 residues. Trimming took 0 bases from V and 4 from J; bases not matched to a gene: 5. Germline V CDR1 and CDR2: SGHNT, YENEEA. DNA for the CDR3: TGTGCCAGCAGCTTAGAGGACAGGGGGTTCCGCTATGGCTACACCTTC. Residues: CASSLEDRGFRYGYTF.

This clone was observed once. The chain combines TRBV6-6 with TRBJ1-5, with 7 bases matching TRBD1. This CDR3 comprises 11 residues. In germline, CDR1 is MNHNY, CDR2 SVGAGI (reference sequence). CDR3 amino acids: CPNRGVKPQHF. CDR3 coding DNA: TGTCCTAACAGGGGAGTAAAGCCCCAGCATTTT.

This clone appeared once. The chain employs TRBV19 and TRBJ2-7; TRBD2 matches at 7 bases. The CDR3 covers 14 residues. Germline-derived CDR1 and CDR2 are LNHDA and SQIVND (reference sequence). The V segment lost 10 bases and the J segment 4 bases; nucleotides outside the gene matches: 13. CDR3 nucleotides: TGTGCCACCGCAACAGCAGCGGGGAGGTACGAGCAGTACTTC. Translation: CATATAAGRYEQYF.

The chain combines TRBV5-4 with TRBJ2-5; maybe TRBD1 (5 bases). CDR3 length: 15 residues. With 3 bases removed from V and 2 bases from J, the gap between germline ends came to 14 bases. Germline lookup yields CDR1 SGHNT and CDR2 YYREEE (reference sequence). The CDR3 nucleotides read TGTGCCAGCAGCTCGTCGACAGCAAAACAAGAGACCCAGTACTTC. Translating it yields CASSSSTAKQETQYF.

The V gene is TRBV9, the J gene TRBJ1-3, with D maybe TRBD1 (5 bases). This CDR3 comprises 15 residues. The germline V gene encodes CDR1 SGDLS and CDR2 YYNGEE. Trimming took 0 bases from V and 4 from J, leaving 11 bases between them. CDR3 sequence: CASSVEGAQGNTIYF. The CDR3 DNA reads as TGTGCCAGCAGCGTAGAAGGGGCGCAGGGAAACACCATATATTTT.

V gene TRBV7-7 combines with J gene TRBJ2-3; 11 nucleotides agree with TRBD1. The CDR3 runs 16 residues. With 5 bases clipped from V and 1 base from J, the junction kept 5 bases outside the gene matches. Germline V gene sequence: CDR1 SSHAT, CDR2 FNYEAQ (reference sequence). The CDR3 loop is CASSGGTGGGTDTQYF. The DNA for the CDR3 is TGTGCCAGCAGCGGGGGGACAGGGGGTGGCACAGATACGCAGTATTTT.

This clone was recorded only once. The V and J genes are TRBV7-6 and TRBJ2-5; D uncertain. Germline V CDR1 and CDR2: SGHVS, FNYEAQ. The CDR3 runs 14 residues. Deletions cut 4 bases from V and 2 bases from J, with 11 bases between. In nucleotides, the CDR3 is TGTGCCAGCAGCTCACCCTATAGGCAAGAGACCCAGTACTTC. It is translated as CASSSPYRQETQYF.

The V gene is TRBV13, the J gene TRBJ2-1, with D perhaps matching TRBD1 or TRBD2 (5 bases each). Germline V CDR1 and CDR2: PRHDT, FYEKMQ (reference sequence). V was pared by 5 bases and J by 6 bases, with 20 bases between. This CDR3 has 16 amino acids. CDR3 sequence (DNA): TGTGCCAGCAGCCCCCGGGACCTACTAAACGGCAATGAGCAGTTCTTC. Protein sequence: CASSPRDLLNGNEQFF.

The rearrangement joins TRBV2 to TRBJ2-2; D is unresolved. Trimming removed 6 bases at V and 0 bases at J, with 8 bases between. There are 14 residues in the CDR3. CDR1 SNHLY and CDR2 FYNNEI come from the germline V gene. In nucleotides, the CDR3 is TGTGCCAGCAGGGTCCAGGCGAACACCGGGGAGCTGTTTTTT. This sequence encodes CASRVQANTGELFF.

V is TRBV5-1 and J is TRBJ1-2, with a weak D call TRBD1 (5 bases). Germline lookup yields CDR1 SGHRS and CDR2 YFSETQ. V was cut by 3 bases and J by 8 bases, with 23 bases left in between. The CDR3 loop spans 16 amino acids. This CDR3 is CASSSHTDNRLKGYTF. Here the CDR3 DNA reads TGCGCCAGCAGCTCCCACACGGATAACAGGCTGAAGGGCTACACCTTC.

The gene calls are TRBV29-1 and TRBJ2-1, with D tentatively TRBD1 or TRBD2 (5 bases each). This CDR3 comprises 13 residues. Germline loops: CDR1 SQVTM, CDR2 ANQGSEA. Trimming took 6 bases from V and 5 from J, leaving 14 bases between them. For the CDR3, the DNA is TGCAGCGTACGGGGCCCGAGGCACAATGAGCAGTTCTTC. Its translation: CSVRGPRHNEQFF.